The 16 T cell receptor beta chains listed next were all sequenced from one sample in a study of T cell responses to AZD1222 COVID-19 vaccine. Using immunoSEQ multiplex PCR, the repertoire was profiled, and TCRdb retains in-frame clones only, with some absent. The sample has about 55,000 clones, roughly 90% seen once. Specimen: peripheral blood, collected on day 0 of AZD1222 vaccination. All receptors come from an adult in good health.

The CDR3 loop is CASSLEDRVTDTQYF. CDR3 in DNA: TGTGCCAGCAGCTTGGAGGACAGGGTCACAGATACGCAGTATTTT. This chain uses TRBV5-5 with TRBJ2-3; TRBD1 aligns across 8 bases. This CDR3 is built from 15 residues. The germline CDR1 and CDR2 sequences are SGHKS and YYEKEE (reference sequence). V lost 0 bases to trimming and J lost 2 bases; unmatched junction nucleotides: 2.

The table lists this clone with a few counts. This chain joins TRBV19 and TRBJ2-2; 7 nucleotides agree with TRBD2. Germline CDR1 is LNHDA and CDR2 is SQIVND (reference sequence). The CDR3 runs to 15 residues. V shed 3 bases and J 7 bases; nucleotides not matched to a gene: 8. The CDR3 loop reads CASSIPAGFSGELFF. The CDR3 region has the DNA TGTGCCAGTAGTATCCCAGCGGGATTCAGCGGGGAGCTGTTTTTT. Together with reference TRBV19 and TRBJ2-2, the CDR3 gives the full variable domain: DGGITQSPKYLFRKEGQNVTLSCEQNLNHDAMYWYRQDPGQGLRLIYYSQIVNDFQKGDIAEGYSVSREKKESFPLTVTSAQKNPTAFYLCASSIPAGFSGELFFGEGSRLTVL.

This clone is a singleton in its sample. The genes are TRBV19 and TRBJ2-3; maybe TRBD1 (6 bases). The V gene's germline CDR1 is LNHDA and CDR2 SQIVND (reference sequence). The CDR3 spans 15 residues. Trimming shortened V by 6 bases and J by 4 bases, and 17 bases separated the two germline ends. This CDR3 is CASRTLGAGPDTQYF. CDR3 in DNA: TGTGCCAGTAGAACACTGGGGGCGGGCCCAGATACGCAGTATTTT.

The chain employs TRBV6-5 and TRBJ1-1, with D perhaps TRBD1 (5 bases). The CDR3 is 12 residues long. CDR1 and CDR2 from the germline V gene are MNHEY and SVGAGI. V lost 9 bases and J lost 4, with 12 bases in between. The CDR3 DNA reads TGTGCCAGTAGAATCGGGACCACTGAAGCTTTCTTT. Protein sequence: CASRIGTTEAFF.

The chain carries TRBV19 and TRBJ1-2; 8 bases align to TRBD1. The CDR3 covers 14 residues. Germline loops: CDR1 LNHDA, CDR2 SQIVND (reference sequence). V lost 8 bases to trimming and J lost 3 bases; unmatched junction nucleotides: 8. CDR3 in amino acids: CASYDRGADYGYTF. The CDR3 DNA reads TGTGCCAGTTATGACAGGGGCGCAGACTATGGCTACACCTTC.

The rearrangement links TRBV28 to TRBJ1-5, with D tentatively TRBD1 (5 bases). V was trimmed by 8 bases and J by 4 bases, leaving 15 bases between them. The CDR3 has 14 residues. Per the germline V gene, CDR1 is MDHEN and CDR2 is SYDVKM. The CDR3: CASGVIQANQPQHF. The CDR3 DNA reads TGTGCCAGCGGTGTAATACAGGCGAATCAGCCCCAGCATTTT. Full variable domain (outside the CDR3, taken from reference TRBV28 and TRBJ1-5): DVKVTQSSRYLVKRTGEKVFLECVQDMDHENMFWYRQDPGLGLRLIYFSYDVKMKEKGDIPEGYSVSREKKERFSLILESASTNQTSMYLCASGVIQANQPQHFGDGTRLSIL.

The chain employs TRBV3-1 (or the pseudogene TRBV3-2) and TRBJ2-3, with D hard to call. The V gene's germline CDR1 is LGHDT and CDR2 YNNKEL (reference sequence). There are 16 residues in the CDR3. V dropped 1 base and J dropped 0 bases, with 11 bases sitting between them. The CDR3 DNA reads as TGTGCCAGCAGCCAAGTCATGCCGGCTAGCACAGATACGCAGTATTTT. It yields the protein CASSQVMPASTDTQYF.

This rearrangement joins TRBV28 to TRBJ1-1, with D perhaps TRBD1 (6 bases). The length of the CDR3 is 14 residues. V was trimmed by 6 bases and J by 5 bases, leaving 16 bases between them. Germline V CDR1 and CDR2: MDHEN, SYDVKM. In DNA, the CDR3 is TGTGCCAGCAGCTTGCTCAGGGGCGGGACTGAAGCTTTCTTT. As protein: CASSLLRGGTEAFF. Together with reference TRBV28 and TRBJ1-1, the CDR3 gives the full variable domain: DVKVTQSSRYLVKRTGEKVFLECVQDMDHENMFWYRQDPGLGLRLIYFSYDVKMKEKGDIPEGYSVSREKKERFSLILESASTNQTSMYLCASSLLRGGTEAFFGQGTRLTVV.

This chain joins TRBV28 and TRBJ1-1; weak D call: TRBD1 (5 bases). Germline loops: CDR1 MDHEN, CDR2 SYDVKM. The CDR3 covers 18 residues. V lost 2 bases, J lost 0 bases, and 19 bases lay in between. The CDR3, as DNA: TGTGCCAGCAGTTTAACATTAGGGGATCGTCCTATGAACACTGAAGCTTTCTTT. Translation: CASSLTLGDRPMNTEAFF.

The genes are TRBV19 and TRBJ1-4; D is perhaps TRBD1 (6 bases). The CDR3 spans 14 residues. Germline assignment: CDR1 LNHDA and CDR2 SQIVND (reference sequence). V shed 5 bases and J shed 7 bases, with 14 bases lying between them. CDR3 sequence (DNA): TGTGCCAGTAGTGGTGGGGGCGCAGGTGAAAAACTGTTTTTT. This sequence encodes CASSGGGAGEKLFF.

The rearrangement links TRBV5-1 to TRBJ2-2; 10 bases map to TRBD2. This CDR3 comprises 17 residues. V trimming: 6 bases; J trimming: 1 base; junction bases outside the gene matches: 9. The germline V gene has CDR1 SGHRS and CDR2 YFSETQ. The CDR3 bases are TGCGCCAGCACCCAATTCCCTAGCGGGAGGAACACCGGGGAGCTGTTTTTT. It yields the protein CASTQFPSGRNTGELFF.

J is TRBJ1-1 and V is TRBV7-2, with D possibly being TRBD1 (5 bases). Trimming shortened V by 8 bases and J by 8 bases, and 24 bases separated the two germline ends. The CDR3 contains 15 residues. CDR1 and CDR2 from the germline V gene are SGHTA and FQGNSA. CDR3: CASGDSRGGGLEAFF. CDR3 nucleotides: TGTGCCAGCGGAGATTCGAGGGGCGGAGGGCTCGAAGCTTTCTTT.

The genes are TRBV19 and TRBJ2-3, with D possibly TRBD2 on 6 matching bases. CDR1 and CDR2 (germline): LNHDA, SQIVND (reference sequence). V gave up 3 bases and J gave up 2 bases, with 9 bases separating them. The CDR3 spans 14 residues. The CDR3 protein is CASSIAGSTDTQYF. CDR3 nucleotide sequence: TGTGCCAGTAGTATTGCGGGATCCACAGATACGCAGTATTTT. Combining the CDR3 with reference TRBV19 and TRBJ2-3 gives the whole variable domain DGGITQSPKYLFRKEGQNVTLSCEQNLNHDAMYWYRQDPGQGLRLIYYSQIVNDFQKGDIAEGYSVSREKKESFPLTVTSAQKNPTAFYLCASSIAGSTDTQYFGPGTRLTVL.

The gene calls are TRBV19 and TRBJ1-2, with a tentative D call TRBD1 (5 bases). The CDR3 is 15 residues long. Trimming cost V 5 bases and J 3 bases, with 16 bases left between them. Germline V lookup: CDR1 LNHDA, CDR2 SQIVND (reference sequence). This CDR3 reads CASSEIGQGDYGYTF. CDR3 bases: TGTGCCAGTAGTGAGATTGGGCAGGGAGACTATGGCTACACCTTC. Supplemented by reference TRBV19 and TRBJ1-2, the full variable domain reads DGGITQSPKYLFRKEGQNVTLSCEQNLNHDAMYWYRQDPGQGLRLIYYSQIVNDFQKGDIAEGYSVSREKKESFPLTVTSAQKNPTAFYLCASSEIGQGDYGYTFGSGTRLTVV.

The rearrangement links TRBV27 to TRBJ2-1; either TRBD1 or TRBD2 may supply D (5 bases each). The V and J ends lost 8 bases and 2 bases respectively, with 13 bases between them. Per germline, CDR1 MNHEY and CDR2 SMNVEV (reference sequence). The CDR3 spans 14 residues. The CDR3 DNA is TGTGCCAGCTCCTGGGACGTGGCCTACAATGAGCAGTTCTTC. Its translation: CASSWDVAYNEQFF.

This clone was detected only a few times. The V call is TRBV27, the J call TRBJ2-2; D unclear. In germline, CDR1 is MNHEY, CDR2 SMNVEV (reference sequence). The V gene lost 5 bases and the J gene lost 1 base, with 8 bases spanning the gap. This CDR3 spans 14 amino acids. This chain's CDR3 is CASSARVNTGELFF. The CDR3 DNA is TGTGCCAGCAGTGCAAGGGTGAACACCGGGGAGCTGTTTTTT.